This T cell receptor (beta chain) originates from a study of T cells in women clearing cervical HPV infection. Overall study context: Case blood drawn at lesion detection; control blood after infection cleared. Study findings and constraints: TRBV6-7 relative abundance averaged about 0.11% in cases and 0.16% in controls.

Turning to this clone: Its antigen is undetermined. The sequence runs out 3 residues before the end of the CDR3; the remainder is reconstructed from the germline J gene.

Trimming removed 2 bases from V and 4 bases from J, with 14 bases in between. This CDR3 region has 16 residues. Germline V gene sequence: CDR1 MDHEN, CDR2 SYDVKM. Repertoires were generated with immunoSEQ multiplex PCR, while TCRdb's copy carries only in-frame clones and drops some. Its clone listing holds approximately 16,000 clones. The origin of this receptor is a woman between 18 and 69 years old with a cervical HPV16 infection that either progressed to CIN3+ or cleared (not recorded which). V is TRBV28 and J is TRBJ1-4; D is perhaps TRBD1 (6 bases). The sample consisted of blood buffy coat. The CDR3 bases that were read are TGTGCCAGCAGTTTAGGCAGGGGACACGGTAATGAAAAA. It encodes CASSLGRGHGNEK. The whole CDR3 sequence is CASSLGRGHGNEKLFF.